The present entry profiles one T cell receptor (beta chain) with its context. The sample is drawn from a study of blood T cell repertoires in COVID-19. Study-level background: Acute-phase and convalescent COVID-19 samples originated in the United States, Italy and Spain. In each case, the material was cDNA or gDNA derived from T cells, B-cell-depleted T cells, or PBMCs.

This CDR3 region has 13 residues. Germline values: CDR1 MDHEN, CDR2 SYDVKM. V shed 7 bases and J shed 4 bases, with 14 bases lying between them. Original processing notes: Reference gene primers were amplified, and this amplification served to estimate nucleated cell counts. Generated by immunoSEQ multiplex PCR, the TCRdb table keeps only in-frame clones and is missing some. The DNA was the basis for D and trimming; V, J and clone size are from that table. The profile shows tens of thousands of clones, around 76% of them singletons. The sequenced sample consisted of peripheral blood. The chain carries TRBV28 and TRBJ2-7; D may be TRBD2 (6 bases). The sequence was obtained from a woman aged 80 or older with active or convalescent COVID-19. The DNA for the CDR3 is TGTGCCAGCAATAACCCGGGACTTTACGAGCAGTACTTC. Protein sequence: CASNNPGLYEQYF.